This is a list of T cell receptor beta chains from one sample in a study of human T cells and chemical hapten exposure. TCRdb passed the 5' RACE reads through MiXCR, listing each CDR3 protein once. This table has 150,000 or so distinct CDR3 sequences, about 4% appearing once. These receptors came from a female donor in good health. The CDR3 runs from the conserved cysteine through the conserved F or W. D genes are given only for firm matches.

TRBD1	TRBV5-1	CASSTGTGFFNEQFF
NA	TRBV12-3/TRBV12-4	CASSRAEFFYGYTF
NA	TRBV5-1	CASSLDLRYNTEAFF
TRBD2	TRBV13	CASSLAGGLGSDEQYF
NA	TRBV9	CASNVGLRTGRGDEQFF
TRBD1	TRBV3-1	CASSHTGGDSPQHF
NA	TRBV9	CASSLRGVNYGYTF
TRBD2	TRBV7-2	CASSPAEWTSGESYEQYF
NA	TRBV5-1	CASRVSSGAEAFF
TRBD1	TRBV28	CASSRGDRTNTEAFF
NA	TRBV18	CASSPQPQDEQYF
NA	TRBV7-6	CASSRGLYNTDTQYF
NA	TRBV24-1	CATSSGPYTEAFF
NA	TRBV28	CASSSSEYEQYF
TRBD1	TRBV5-1	CASSWGTVVNTEAFF
NA	TRBV7-9	CASSLATEETGYTF
NA	TRBV11-3	CASSLGRGRNTGELFF
TRBD1	TRBV28	CASRAPDRGHYPYEQYF
NA	TRBV7-9	CASSSHSPYEQYF
NA	TRBV7-9	CASSQDIPGTQYF
TRBD2	TRBV5-1	CASSLGLLAGTDTQYF
NA	TRBV7-3	CASSLRGLNTEAFF
NA	TRBV7-2	CASSPEGTQYF
TRBD1	TRBV3-1	CASSQEGQATNEKLFF
TRBD1	TRBV9	CASSVARQDRGDTGELFF
TRBD2	TRBV5-4	CASSLNAGGAEQYF
NA	TRBV5-5	CASLGEGPNYNSPLHF
NA	TRBV12-3/TRBV12-4	CASSASFRGNYGYTF
TRBD1	TRBV2	CASSPDRGRSYGYTF
NA	TRBV29-1	CSFDRSGTGELFF
NA	TRBV27	CASSWALEYEQYF
NA	TRBV6-5	CASRTHKSAYEQYF
NA	TRBV20-1	CSAETGRRAGELFF
NA	TRBV28	CASSVDRPYEQYF
NA	TRBV14	CASSHPAQETQYF
NA	TRBV5-1	CASSPSPQETQYF
TRBD1	TRBV29-1	CSVLGTGGRETQYF
TRBD2	TRBV9	CASSVETSVGTDTQYF
TRBD1	TRBV20-1	CSARSTGTEAFF
NA	TRBV6-6	CASRRRGRGTEAFF
NA	TRBV3-1	CASSQEETQYF
NA	TRBV20-1	CSARDTLLGQYF